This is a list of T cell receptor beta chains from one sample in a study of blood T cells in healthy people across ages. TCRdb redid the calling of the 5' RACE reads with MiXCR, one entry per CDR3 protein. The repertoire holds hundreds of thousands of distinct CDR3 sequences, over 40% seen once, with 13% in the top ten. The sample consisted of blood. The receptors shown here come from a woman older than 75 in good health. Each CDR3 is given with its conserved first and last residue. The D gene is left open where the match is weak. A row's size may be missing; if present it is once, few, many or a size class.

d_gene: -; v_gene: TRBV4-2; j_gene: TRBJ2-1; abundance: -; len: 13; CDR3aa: CASSQDLWNEQFF; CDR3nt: TGTGCCAGCAGCCAAGATCTTTGGAATGAGCAGTTCTTC
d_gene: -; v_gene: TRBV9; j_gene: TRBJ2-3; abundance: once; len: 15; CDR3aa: CASSVVPQEADAQYF; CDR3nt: TGTGCCAGCAGCGTAGTACCGCAGGAGGCAGATGCGCAGTATTTT
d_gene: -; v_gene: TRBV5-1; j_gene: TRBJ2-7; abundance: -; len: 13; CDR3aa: CAGSTDGDYEQYF; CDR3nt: TGCGCCGGCAGCACGGACGGGGACTACGAGCAGTACTTC
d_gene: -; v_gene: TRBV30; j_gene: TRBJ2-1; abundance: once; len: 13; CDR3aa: CAWTHSLYNEQFF; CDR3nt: TGTGCCTGGACGCACAGCCTGTACAATGAGCAGTTCTTC
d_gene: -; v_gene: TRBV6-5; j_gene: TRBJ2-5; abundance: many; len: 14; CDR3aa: CASSYSSGRETQYF; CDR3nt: TGTGCCAGCAGTTACTCGTCGGGGAGGGAGACCCAGTACTTC
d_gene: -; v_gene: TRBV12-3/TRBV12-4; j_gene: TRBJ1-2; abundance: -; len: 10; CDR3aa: CASINYGYTF; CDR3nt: TGTGCCAGCATTAACTATGGCTACACCTTC
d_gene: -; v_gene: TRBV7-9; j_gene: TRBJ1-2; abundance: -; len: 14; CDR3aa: CASSLVTVNYGYTF; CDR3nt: TGTGCCAGCAGCTTGGTGACCGTAAACTATGGCTACACCTTC
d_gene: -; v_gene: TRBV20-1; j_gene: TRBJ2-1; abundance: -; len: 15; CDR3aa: CSARLRALPYNEQFF; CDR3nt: TGCAGTGCTAGACTGCGGGCCCTTCCCTACAATGAGCAGTTCTTC
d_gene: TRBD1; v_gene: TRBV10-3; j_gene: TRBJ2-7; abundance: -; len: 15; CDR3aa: CAISPGQGSTYEQYF; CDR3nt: TGTGCCATCAGTCCGGGACAGGGGAGTACCTACGAGCAGTACTTC
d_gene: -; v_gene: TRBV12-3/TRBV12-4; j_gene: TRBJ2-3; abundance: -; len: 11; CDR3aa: CASRRGDTQYF; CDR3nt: TGTGCCAGCAGAAGGGGAGATACGCAGTATTTT
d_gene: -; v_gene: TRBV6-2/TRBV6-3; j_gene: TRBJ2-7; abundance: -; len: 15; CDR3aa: CASSYGLGAPYEQYF; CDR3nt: TGTGCCAGCAGTTACGGACTCGGGGCCCCCTACGAGCAGTACTTC
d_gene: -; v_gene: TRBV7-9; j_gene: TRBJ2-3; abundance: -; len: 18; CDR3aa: CASRLRGGRGRGTDTQYF; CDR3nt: TGTGCCAGCAGATTGAGAGGAGGGCGGGGAAGAGGCACAGATACGCAGTATTTT
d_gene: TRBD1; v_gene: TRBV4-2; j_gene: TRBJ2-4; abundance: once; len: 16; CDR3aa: CASSREQGARGNIQYF; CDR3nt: TGTGCCAGCAGCCGAGAACAGGGGGCGCGTGGAAACATTCAGTACTTC
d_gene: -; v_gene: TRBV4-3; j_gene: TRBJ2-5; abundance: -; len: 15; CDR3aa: CASSSRPSGYQTQYF; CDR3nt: TGCGCCAGCAGCAGCCGTCCGTCCGGGTACCAGACCCAGTACTTC
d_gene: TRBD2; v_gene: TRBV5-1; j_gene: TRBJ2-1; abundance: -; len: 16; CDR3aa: CASSSTSGRAYNEQFF; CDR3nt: TGCGCCAGCAGCTCAACTAGCGGAAGGGCCTACAATGAGCAGTTCTTC
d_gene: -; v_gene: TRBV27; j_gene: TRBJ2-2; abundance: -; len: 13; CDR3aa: CASSFWQSGELFF; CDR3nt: TGTGCCAGCAGTTTTTGGCAGAGTGGGGAGCTGTTTTTT
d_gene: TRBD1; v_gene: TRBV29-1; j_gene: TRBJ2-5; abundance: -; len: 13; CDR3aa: CSSGQGPQETQYF; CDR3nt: TGCAGCAGCGGACAGGGCCCACAAGAGACCCAGTACTTC
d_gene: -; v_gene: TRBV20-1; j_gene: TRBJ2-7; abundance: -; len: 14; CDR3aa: CSARARIVRYEQYF; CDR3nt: TGCAGTGCTAGGGCCCGGATCGTAAGGTACGAGCAGTACTTC
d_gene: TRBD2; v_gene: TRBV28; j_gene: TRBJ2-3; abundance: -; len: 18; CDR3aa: CASPPPGSSGRRADTQYF; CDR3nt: TGTGCCAGCCCTCCCCCCGGGTCTAGCGGGAGGAGAGCAGATACGCAGTATTTT
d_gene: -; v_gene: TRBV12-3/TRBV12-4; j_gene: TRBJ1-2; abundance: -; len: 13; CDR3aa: CASSLGGHYGYTF; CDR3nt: TGTGCCAGCAGTTTGGGGGGTCACTATGGCTACACCTTC
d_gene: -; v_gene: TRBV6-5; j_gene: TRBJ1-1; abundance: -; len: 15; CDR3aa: CASSYSGVRDTEAFF; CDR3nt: TGTGCCAGCAGTTACTCTGGGGTGAGGGACACTGAAGCTTTCTTT
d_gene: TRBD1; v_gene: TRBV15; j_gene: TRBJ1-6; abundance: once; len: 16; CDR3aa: CATSRAVGTGGSPLHF; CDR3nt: TGTGCCACCAGCAGAGCCGTAGGGACAGGGGGATCACCCCTCCACTTT
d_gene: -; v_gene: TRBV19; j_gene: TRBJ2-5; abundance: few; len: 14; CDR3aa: CASSTAGWLETQYF; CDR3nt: TGTGCCAGTAGTACAGCCGGTTGGTTAGAGACCCAGTACTTC
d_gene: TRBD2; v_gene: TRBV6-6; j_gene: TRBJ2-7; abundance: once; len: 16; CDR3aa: CVSSYSRREHTYEQYF; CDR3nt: TGTGTCAGCAGTTACTCTAGGCGGGAGCACACCTACGAGCAGTACTTC
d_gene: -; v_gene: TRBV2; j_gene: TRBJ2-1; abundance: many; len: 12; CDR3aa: CASNGDPNEQFF; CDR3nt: TGTGCCAGCAACGGGGACCCCAATGAGCAGTTCTTC
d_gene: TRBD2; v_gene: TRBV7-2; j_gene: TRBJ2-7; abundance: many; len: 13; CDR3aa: CASSGGRMREQYF; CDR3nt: TGTGCCAGCTCCGGCGGGAGGATGCGTGAGCAGTACTTC
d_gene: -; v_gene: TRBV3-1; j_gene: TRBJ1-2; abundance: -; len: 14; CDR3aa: CASSQDGGNYGHTF; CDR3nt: TGTGCCAGCAGCCAAGACGGGGGGAACTATGGCCACACCTTC
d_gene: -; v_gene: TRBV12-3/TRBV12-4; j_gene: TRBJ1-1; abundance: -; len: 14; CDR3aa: CASSRTAVGTEAFF; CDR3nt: TGTGCCAGCAGCCGGACCGCAGTGGGCACTGAAGCTTTCTTT
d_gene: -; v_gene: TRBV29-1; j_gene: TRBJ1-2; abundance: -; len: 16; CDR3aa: CSVVAGPMGSSYGYTF; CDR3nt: TGCAGCGTTGTCGCAGGCCCCATGGGGAGCTCCTATGGCTACACCTTC
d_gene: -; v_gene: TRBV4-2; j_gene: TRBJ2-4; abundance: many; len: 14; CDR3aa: CASSQVGAKNIQYF; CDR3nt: TGTGCCAGCAGCCAAGTTGGGGCCAAAAACATTCAGTACTTC
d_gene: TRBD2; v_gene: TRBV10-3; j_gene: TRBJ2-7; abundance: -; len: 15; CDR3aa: CAISDLASGSYEQYF; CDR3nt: TGTGCCATCAGTGATCTGGCTAGCGGGAGTTACGAGCAGTACTTC
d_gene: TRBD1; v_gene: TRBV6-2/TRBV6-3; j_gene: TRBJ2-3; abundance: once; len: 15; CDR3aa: CASSDPGQPTDTQYF; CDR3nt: TGTGCCAGCAGCGACCCGGGACAGCCCACAGATACGCAGTATTTT
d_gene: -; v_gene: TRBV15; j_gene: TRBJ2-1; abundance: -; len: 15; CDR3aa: CATSGNNVAYNEQFF; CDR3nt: TGTGCCACCAGCGGGAACAATGTCGCCTACAATGAGCAGTTCTTC
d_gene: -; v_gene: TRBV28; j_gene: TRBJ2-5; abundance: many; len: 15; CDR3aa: CASSSAAAHQETQYF; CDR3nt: TGTGCCAGCAGTTCGGCGGCGGCTCACCAAGAGACCCAGTACTTC
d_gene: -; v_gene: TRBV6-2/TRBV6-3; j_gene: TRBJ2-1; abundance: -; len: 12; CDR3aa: CASSYARSEQFF; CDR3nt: TGTGCCAGCAGTTACGCGAGAAGTGAGCAGTTCTTC
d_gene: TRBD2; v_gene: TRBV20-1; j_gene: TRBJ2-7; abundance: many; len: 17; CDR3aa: CSARGELAGPSSYEQYF; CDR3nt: TGCAGTGCTAGAGGGGAACTAGCGGGGCCGAGCTCCTACGAGCAGTACTTC
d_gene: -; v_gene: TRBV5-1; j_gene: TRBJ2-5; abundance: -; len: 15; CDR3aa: CASSLSQGSWETQYF; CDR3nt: TGCGCCAGCAGCTTGTCTCAGGGTTCTTGGGAGACCCAGTACTTC
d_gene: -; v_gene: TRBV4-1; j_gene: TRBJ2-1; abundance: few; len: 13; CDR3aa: CASSQERQAEQFF; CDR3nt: TGCGCCAGCAGCCAAGAAAGACAGGCTGAGCAGTTCTTC
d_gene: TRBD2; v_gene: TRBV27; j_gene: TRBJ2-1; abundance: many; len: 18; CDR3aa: CASSLFSGRPSSYNEQFF; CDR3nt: TGTGCCAGCAGTTTATTTAGCGGGAGGCCGAGCTCCTACAATGAGCAGTTCTTC
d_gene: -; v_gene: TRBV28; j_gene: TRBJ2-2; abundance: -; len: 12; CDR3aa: CASSDVAGELFF; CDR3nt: TGTGCCAGCAGTGACGTCGCGGGGGAGCTGTTTTTT
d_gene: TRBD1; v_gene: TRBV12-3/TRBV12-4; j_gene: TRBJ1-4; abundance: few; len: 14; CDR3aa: CASSVRDRAMKLFF; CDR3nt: TGTGCCAGCAGTGTCCGGGACAGGGCTATGAAACTGTTTTTT
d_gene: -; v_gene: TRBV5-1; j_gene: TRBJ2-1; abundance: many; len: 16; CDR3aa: CASSLDPGSTYNEQFF; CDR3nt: TGCGCCAGCAGCTTGGATCCAGGGAGCACCTACAATGAGCAGTTCTTC
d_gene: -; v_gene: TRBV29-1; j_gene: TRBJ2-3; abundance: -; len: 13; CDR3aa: CSAMGPSTDTQYF; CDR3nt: TGCAGCGCCATGGGGCCTAGCACAGATACGCAGTATTTT
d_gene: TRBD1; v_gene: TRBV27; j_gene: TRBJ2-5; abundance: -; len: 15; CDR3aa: CASRRTGGSQETQYF; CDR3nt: TGTGCCAGCAGGAGAACAGGGGGCAGCCAAGAGACCCAGTACTTC
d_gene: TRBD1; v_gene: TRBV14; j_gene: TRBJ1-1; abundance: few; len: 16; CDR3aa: CASSQRRQGADTEAFF; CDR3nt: TGTGCCAGCAGCCAACGAAGACAGGGCGCCGACACTGAAGCTTTCTTT
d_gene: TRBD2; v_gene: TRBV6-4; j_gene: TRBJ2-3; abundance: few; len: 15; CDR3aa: CASSELAGATDTQYF; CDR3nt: TGTGCCAGCAGTGAACTAGCGGGGGCGACAGATACGCAGTATTTT
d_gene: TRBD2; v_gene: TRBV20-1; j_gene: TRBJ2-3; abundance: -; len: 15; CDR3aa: CSARLGGVHTDTQYF; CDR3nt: TGCAGTGCTAGACTCGGGGGGGTCCACACAGATACGCAGTATTTT
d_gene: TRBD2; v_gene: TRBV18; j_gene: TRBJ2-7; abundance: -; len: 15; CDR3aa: CASSPPSSGSGEQYF; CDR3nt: TGTGCCAGCTCTCCACCTTCTAGCGGGAGCGGCGAGCAGTACTTC
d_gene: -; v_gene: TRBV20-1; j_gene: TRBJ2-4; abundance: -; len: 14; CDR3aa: CSAKAAGDKNIQYF; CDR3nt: TGCAGTGCTAAGGCCGCCGGAGACAAAAACATTCAGTACTTC
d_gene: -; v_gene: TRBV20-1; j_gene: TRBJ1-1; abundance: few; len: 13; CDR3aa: CRARAGMNTEAFF; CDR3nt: TGCAGGGCCCGGGCGGGAATGAACACTGAAGCTTTCTTT
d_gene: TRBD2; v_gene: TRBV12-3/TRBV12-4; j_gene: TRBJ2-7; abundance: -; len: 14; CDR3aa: CASSLGEGSYEQYF; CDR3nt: TGTGCCAGCAGTTTAGGGGAGGGGTCATACGAGCAGTACTTC
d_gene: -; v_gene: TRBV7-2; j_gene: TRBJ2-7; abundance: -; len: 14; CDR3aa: CASSPTPGPYEQYF; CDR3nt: TGTGCCAGCAGCCCCACCCCGGGACCCTACGAGCAGTACTTC
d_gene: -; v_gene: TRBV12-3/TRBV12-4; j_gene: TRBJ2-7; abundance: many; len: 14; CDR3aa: CASSFSVGTYEQYF; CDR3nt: TGTGCCAGCAGCTTCTCGGTCGGGACCTACGAGCAGTACTTC
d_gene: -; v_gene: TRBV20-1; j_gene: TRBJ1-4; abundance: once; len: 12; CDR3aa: CSARDLTEKLFF; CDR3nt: TGCAGTGCTAGGGACCTGACTGAAAAACTGTTTTTT
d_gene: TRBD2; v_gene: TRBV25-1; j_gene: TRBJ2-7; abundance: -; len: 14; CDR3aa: CASSASGSASEQYF; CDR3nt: TGTGCCAGCAGTGCTAGCGGGAGTGCATCCGAGCAGTACTTC